This passage covers 26 T cell receptor beta chains from one sample sequenced in a study of blood T cell repertoires in COVID-19 (dated by TCRdb to the early 2020s). Libraries were made using the immunoSEQ multiplex PCR assay. TCRdb retrieved this table from immuneACCESS and kept in-frame rearrangements only. Not all clones are present; in checked studies, unresolved V genes account for under half, and no reason is known for the remainder. A total of some 200,000 clones appear in this sample, 85% to 90% of them only once. The top ten clones comprise 4.5% to 7.5% of the sample. Input material: peripheral blood. These receptors all stem from a man older than 75 with acute or convalescent COVID-19.

This rearrangement joins TRBV6-2 or TRBV6-3 to TRBJ2-5, with TRBD2 matching 10 bases. After removal of 5 bases from V and 9 bases from J, the junction contained 12 bases not matched to a gene. This CDR3 has 15 residues. Germline-derived CDR1 and CDR2 are MNHEY and SVGEGT. Written as DNA, the CDR3 is TGTGCCAGCAGTCCCCAACTAGCGGGGCCGGGGGCCCAGTACTTC. This sequence encodes CASSPQLAGPGAQYF.

This sequence joins TRBV10-1 and TRBJ2-3, with 9 bases that match TRBD2. The CDR3 consists of 16 residues. V gave up 3 bases and J gave up 1 base; unmatched junction bases: 5. CDR1 is WNHNN and CDR2 is SYGVQD in the germline V gene (reference sequence). CDR3: CASSDGREGGTDTQYF. In DNA, the CDR3 is TGCGCCAGCAGTGACGGGCGGGAGGGGGGCACAGATACGCAGTATTTT.

The V call is TRBV5-4, the J call TRBJ1-4; TRBD1 aligns across 9 bases. The germline gives CDR1 SGHNT, CDR2 YYREEE (reference sequence). CDR3 length: 13 amino acids. The V gene end was trimmed by 0 bases and the J gene end by 14 bases; junction bases not matched to a gene: 5. The CDR3: CASSLGTGESLFF. The CDR3 region has the DNA TGTGCCAGCAGCTTGGGGACAGGGGAATCCCTGTTTTTT.

V is TRBV6-6 and J is TRBJ1-4; D unclear. CDR1 and CDR2 (germline): MNHNY, SVGAGI (reference sequence). Trimming shortened V by 2 bases and J by 2 bases, and 6 bases separated the two germline ends. This CDR3 has 14 residues. The CDR3 nucleotides are TGTGCCAGCAGTTACACGGGGACTAATGAAAAACTGTTTTTT. This translates into CASSYTGTNEKLFF.

The gene calls are TRBV23-1 and TRBJ2-7, with 7 bases fitting TRBD2. TRBV23-1 counts as an open reading frame of uncertain function. The CDR3 totals 16 residues. The V and J ends lost 4 bases and 3 bases, in that order; junction bases with no gene match: 12. The CDR3 bases are TGCGCCAGCAGTCCGCCCAGCGTCAAGCGGGACTACGAGCAGTACTTC. Amino acids: CASSPPSVKRDYEQYF.

V usage is TRBV28 and J usage is TRBJ2-7; D is unresolved. Trimming stripped 5 bases from V and 2 bases from J, with 13 bases between. Per the germline V gene, CDR1 is MDHEN and CDR2 is SYDVKM. The CDR3 length is 14 residues. The chain's CDR3 is CASSPEPVTYEQYF. The DNA of the CDR3 is TGTGCCAGCAGTCCCGAGCCGGTAACCTACGAGCAGTACTTC.

In this sample, this clone turned up a few times. The chain links TRBV10-2 to TRBJ2-3, with 7 bases aligning to TRBD2. V gave up 4 bases and J gave up 4 bases; unmatched junction bases: 5. The CDR3 has 14 amino acids. Germline CDR1 and CDR2: WSHSY and SAAADI. DNA for the CDR3: TGCGCCAGCAGTGGGGGGACTACATCAGATACGCAGTATTTT. The encoded protein is CASSGGTTSDTQYF.

This clone was counted a single time. The chain couples TRBV10-2 to TRBJ1-5; 8 nucleotides match TRBD1. Germline V CDR1 and CDR2: WSHSY, SAAADI. This CDR3 comprises 14 residues. V gave up 6 bases and J gave up 6 bases; unmatched junction bases: 7. Here the CDR3 reads CASRGDRGVQPQHF. The CDR3 DNA reads as TGCGCCAGCAGGGGCGACAGGGGAGTTCAGCCCCAGCATTTT.

This clone has just one count. The V gene is TRBV20-1, the J gene TRBJ1-5; TRBD1 matches 10 bases. The ends lost 3 bases at V and 6 bases at J; junction bases unmatched: 5. The germline V gene has CDR1 DFQATT and CDR2 SNEGSKA (reference sequence). The CDR3 sequence is 14 residues long. The DNA for the CDR3 is TGCAGTGCTAGTACGGACAGGGGGACTCAGCCCCAGCATTTT. It codes for CSASTDRGTQPQHF.

The gene calls are TRBV18 and TRBJ2-5; TRBD2 is a possible D gene (6 bases). Germline V gene lookup returns CDR1 KGHSH and CDR2 LQKENI. V gave up 5 bases and J gave up 5 bases, with 18 bases separating them. This CDR3 has 15 amino acids. The CDR3 spells CASSVPGLGKETQYF. Here the CDR3 DNA reads TGTGCCAGCTCAGTACCGGGACTGGGCAAGGAGACCCAGTACTTC.

This sequence joins TRBV27 and TRBJ1-6; 8 bases are shared with TRBD1. The CDR3 loop spans 15 amino acids. J was trimmed by 9 bases and V by 5 bases; bases with no gene match: 9. The V gene's germline CDR1 is MNHEY and CDR2 SMNVEV (reference sequence). The CDR3 protein is CASSVTDRAGSPLHF. The CDR3 region has the DNA TGTGCCAGCAGTGTAACGGACAGGGCGGGTTCACCCCTCCACTTT.

This rearrangement joins TRBV29-1 to TRBJ2-3; D remains unclear. V was clipped by 1 base and J by 0 bases, with 20 bases between them. This CDR3 contains 18 residues. The V gene's germline CDR1 is SQVTM and CDR2 ANQGSEA. This chain's CDR3 is CSVEALAAPSTSTDTQYF. DNA of the CDR3: TGCAGCGTTGAAGCTTTAGCCGCTCCGAGTACTAGCACAGATACGCAGTATTTT.

The chain is built from TRBV19 and TRBJ2-6; possible D gene TRBD1, 5 bases. Trimming left V 2 bases short and J 0 bases short, with 14 bases between. Germline V lookup: CDR1 LNHDA, CDR2 SQIVND (reference sequence). This CDR3 comprises 18 residues. In DNA form, the CDR3 reads TGTGCCAGTAGTATATCGGAAGGGGCAAGCTCTGGGGCCAACGTCCTGACTTTC. It encodes CASSISEGASSGANVLTF.

The V call is TRBV24-1, the J call TRBJ2-5; D possibly corresponds to TRBD2 (6 bases). CDR3 length equals 16 residues. CDR1 and CDR2 from the germline V gene are KGHDR and SFDVKD. The V gene lost 7 bases and the J gene lost 0 bases, with 17 bases spanning the gap. The CDR3 DNA reads as TGTGCCACCAGCGAGGCGGGGCAGGGATACCAAGAGACCCAGTACTTC. It specifies CATSEAGQGYQETQYF.

Only one count was recorded for this clone. The chain carries TRBV4-1 and TRBJ2-5, with TRBD2 identical over 7 bases. The V segment lost 0 bases and the J segment 4 bases; nucleotides outside the gene matches: 5. The CDR3 is 15 residues long. CDR1 is MGHRA, CDR2 YSYEKL, per germline. CDR3 region: CASSQEPSGLETQYF. CDR3 DNA sequence: TGCGCCAGCAGCCAAGAACCTAGCGGTCTAGAGACCCAGTACTTC.

This clone has just one count. The chain uses TRBV11-2 and TRBJ2-7; 7 bases map to TRBD2. After removal of 5 bases from V and 2 bases from J, the junction contained 9 bases not matched to a gene. This CDR3 spans 15 amino acids. Germline loops: CDR1 SGHAT, CDR2 FQNNGV. CDR3 sequence (DNA): TGTGCCAGCAGCCTGCTGGAGGGACTAACCTACGAGCAGTACTTC. Residues: CASSLLEGLTYEQYF.

The CDR3 DNA reads TGCAGCGTTGAAGATCAGGTGGGCTATGGCTACACCTTC. This codes for CSVEDQVGYGYTF. This chain joins TRBV29-1 and TRBJ1-2; D is ambiguous. CDR1 is SQVTM and CDR2 is ANQGSEA in the germline V gene. CDR3 length: 13 residues. V lost 0 bases and J lost 4, with 9 bases in between.

This chain links TRBV6-5 with TRBJ2-7, with 9 bases that match TRBD1. Trimming at V came to 6 bases and at J to 3 bases, leaving 3 bases not matched to a gene. Per germline, CDR1 MNHEY and CDR2 SVGAGI. The CDR3 consists of 13 residues. The chain's CDR3 is CASRPGQGYEQYF. The CDR3 DNA follows: TGTGCCAGCAGACCGGGACAGGGCTACGAGCAGTACTTC.

The rearrangement joins TRBV5-4 to TRBJ2-1; 10 bases are shared with TRBD2. After removal of 0 bases from V and 0 bases from J, the junction contained 3 bases not matched to a gene. Germline CDR1 is SGHNT and CDR2 is YYREEE (reference sequence). The CDR3 totals 17 residues. The CDR3 loop reads CASSLAPSGSSYNEQFF. The CDR3, as DNA: TGTGCCAGCAGCTTGGCCCCTAGCGGGAGCTCCTACAATGAGCAGTTCTTC.

This chain links TRBV18 with TRBJ2-2; the D is unclear. The germline CDR1 and CDR2 sequences are KGHSH and LQKENI. This CDR3 is 14 amino acids long. V dropped 1 base and J dropped 0 bases, with 3 bases sitting between them. CDR3 DNA sequence: TGTGCCAGCTCACCACGCGCGAACACCGGGGAGCTGTTTTTT. This encodes CASSPRANTGELFF. Full variable domain (rest looked up from reference TRBV18 and TRBJ2-2): NAGVMQNPRHLVRRRGQEARLRCSPMKGHSHVYWYRQLPEEGLKFMVYLQKENIIDESGMPKERFSAEFPKEGPSILRIQQVVRGDSAAYFCASSPRANTGELFFGEGSRLTVL.

The gene calls are TRBV7-3 and TRBJ2-1; 9 bases align to TRBD2. J gave up 9 bases and V 5 bases, and 14 bases lay outside the gene matches. Germline V gives CDR1 SGHTA, CDR2 FQGTGA. The CDR3 spans 16 residues. CDR3 region: CASSKLAGPRYGEQFF. The CDR3 DNA is TGTGCCAGCAGCAAACTAGCGGGCCCCAGGTATGGTGAGCAGTTCTTC. The variable domain in full, completed from reference TRBV7-3 and TRBJ2-1, reads GAGVSQTPSNKVTEKGKYVELRCDPISGHTALYWYRQSLGQGPEFLIYFQGTGAADDSGLPNDRFFAVRPEGSVSTLKIQRTERGDSAVYLCASSKLAGPRYGEQFFGPGTRLTVL.

The chain joins TRBV6-4 to TRBJ2-3, with TRBD2 matching over 10 bases. This CDR3 is built from 15 residues. Unmatched junction bases numbered 5, after V lost 4 bases and J lost 4 bases. Germline-derived CDR1 and CDR2 are MRHNA and SNTAGT. CDR3 coding DNA: TGTGCCAGCAGTGCGGGACTAGCGTGGGCAGATACGCAGTATTTT. This translates into CASSAGLAWADTQYF.

The chain recombines TRBV7-3 with TRBJ2-2; the D gene is possibly TRBD1 (5 bases). The V end was cut by 7 bases, the J end by 5 bases, with 8 bases between. The CDR3 loop spans 12 amino acids. Germline-derived CDR1 and CDR2 are SGHTA and FQGTGA. The DNA for the CDR3 is TGTGCCAGCACTCAGGGAACCGGGGAGCTGTTTTTT. It codes for CASTQGTGELFF. Filled out from reference TRBV7-3 and TRBJ2-2, the complete variable domain reads GAGVSQTPSNKVTEKGKYVELRCDPISGHTALYWYRQSLGQGPEFLIYFQGTGAADDSGLPNDRFFAVRPEGSVSTLKIQRTERGDSAVYLCASTQGTGELFFGEGSRLTVL.

CDR3 sequence reads: CASSIGGGGKNIQYF. CDR3 sequence (DNA): TGTGCCAGTAGTATAGGGGGGGGAGGCAAAAACATTCAGTACTTC. This chain connects TRBV19 to TRBJ2-4, with TRBD2 identical over 7 bases. The CDR3 extends over 15 amino acids. The germline V gene has CDR1 LNHDA and CDR2 SQIVND (reference sequence). Trimming took 1 base from V and 3 from J; bases not matched to a gene: 3.

The rearrangement joins TRBV6-6 to TRBJ1-1, with a weak D call TRBD1 (6 bases). CDR3 length: 13 amino acids. Trimming stripped 8 bases from V and 2 bases from J, with 12 bases between. Germline V lookup: CDR1 MNHNY, CDR2 SVGAGI (reference sequence). The CDR3 DNA sequence: TGTGCCAGCTATAGGGGGTATAACACTGAAGCTTTCTTT. Translation gives CASYRGYNTEAFF.

V is TRBV6-6 and J is TRBJ1-5, with 9 bases lining up with TRBD1. The CDR3 is 15 amino acids. Germline-derived CDR1 and CDR2 are MNHNY and SVGAGI (reference sequence). V was clipped by 7 bases and J by 3 bases; unmatched bases: 7. CDR3 sequence reads: CASNLGQGFNQPQHF. In DNA, the CDR3 is TGTGCCAGCAATCTGGGACAGGGCTTCAATCAGCCCCAGCATTTT.